This T cell receptor (beta chain) was obtained from a study of blood T cell repertoires in COVID-19. Study-level information: Researchers got acute and convalescent COVID-19 samples from the United States, Italy and Spain. From T cells, B-cell-depleted T cells, or PBMCs came the material, which was cDNA or gDNA.

This CDR3 has 11 amino acids. CDR1 is SGHDT, CDR2 YYEEEE, per germline. Deletions cut 3 bases from V and 5 bases from J, with 5 bases between. Membership in each cohort depended on participant-reported clinical history. Per the original data handling: Estimation of nucleated cell counts relied on the amplification of reference gene primers. Clones were sequenced by immunoSEQ multiplex PCR, and TCRdb holds only the in-frame ones, with some missing. That table is the source of V, J and clone size, and D and trimming were worked out from the DNA. This table holds approximately 160,000 clones, more than 70% found once.

Sequenced input: PBMCs or T cells enriched from blood (not recorded which). This TCR came from a man aged 35 to 55 who had recovered from COVID-19. The V call is TRBV5-6, the J call TRBJ1-2, with D hard to call. Here the CDR3 DNA reads TGTGCCAGCAGCTCTTATTATGGCTACACCTTC. This codes for CASSSYYGYTF.